The 16 T cell receptor beta chains listed next were all sequenced from one sample in a study of blood T cell repertoires in COVID-19. Clones were sequenced by immunoSEQ multiplex PCR, and TCRdb holds only the in-frame ones, with some missing. The sample carries some 190,000 clones, around 80% recorded once. The sequenced material came from peripheral blood. The receptors here all came from a woman aged 60 to 75 with COVID-19, enrolled during active disease.

This clone was recorded once. The chain links TRBV28 to TRBJ1-2; possible D gene TRBD1, 6 bases. Trimming took 7 bases from V and 3 from J, leaving 15 bases between them. In germline, CDR1 is MDHEN, CDR2 SYDVKM. This CDR3 is built from 14 residues. The CDR3 sequence is CASIERGWDYGYTF. Here the CDR3 DNA reads TGTGCCAGCATTGAGAGGGGGTGGGACTATGGCTACACCTTC.

The rearrangement uses TRBV5-4 and TRBJ1-1, with 12 bases matching TRBD1. V shed 4 bases, J shed 7 bases, and the junction held 11 bases outside the gene matches. Germline V CDR1 and CDR2: SGHNT, YYREEE (reference sequence). This CDR3 contains 16 residues. CDR3 amino acids: CASSPGQGAIYGEAFF. The CDR3 DNA sequence: TGTGCCAGCAGCCCGGGACAGGGGGCGATTTATGGTGAAGCTTTCTTT.

The chain has TRBV6-5 and TRBJ2-7, with 9 bases fitting TRBD1. With 6 bases clipped from V and 6 bases from J, the junction kept 9 bases outside the gene matches. CDR3 size: 14 residues. Germline CDR1 reads MNHEY; CDR2 reads SVGAGI. CDR3 nucleotide sequence: TGTGCCAGCAGGAAACAGGGGGCGCAGGGCGAGCAGTACGTC. Its protein is CASRKQGAQGEQYV.

The chain joins TRBV19 to TRBJ2-1, with 8 bases lining up with TRBD2. V lost 1 base and J lost 6; bases outside the gene matches: 5. In germline, CDR1 is LNHDA, CDR2 SQIVND (reference sequence). The CDR3 loop spans 15 amino acids. The CDR3 DNA reads TGTGCCAGTAGTATAGGAGGGACTAGTCGCAATGAGCAGTTCTTC. It translates to CASSIGGTSRNEQFF.

The V gene is TRBV5-5, the J gene TRBJ1-1, with D tentatively TRBD1 (6 bases). CDR1 is SGHKS and CDR2 is YYEKEE in the germline V gene (reference sequence). Trimming cost V 0 bases and J 7 bases, with 13 bases left between them. This CDR3 has 14 amino acids. CDR3 loop: CASSLAHQGREAFF. CDR3 sequence (DNA): TGTGCCAGCAGCTTGGCTCATCAGGGGCGTGAAGCTTTCTTT.

The chain joins TRBV27 to TRBJ1-5; D not resolved. The CDR3 is 13 amino acids. V was shortened by 6 bases and J by 4 bases, with 10 bases between the two germline ends. Germline V gene data show CDR1 as MNHEY and CDR2 as SMNVEV (reference sequence). DNA of the CDR3: TGTGCCAGCAGCCCGTCCCGGAATCAGCCCCAGCATTTT. Its translation is CASSPSRNQPQHF.

The rearrangement links TRBV7-9 to TRBJ1-1, with 9 nucleotides matching TRBD1. The V segment lost 5 bases and the J segment 4 bases; nucleotides outside the gene matches: 5. The germline CDR1 and CDR2 sequences are SEHNR and FQNEAQ (reference sequence). The CDR3 sequence is 14 residues long. The CDR3, as DNA: TGTGCCAGCAGCCTAACAGGGGGCGGCACTGAAGCTTTCTTT. This encodes CASSLTGGGTEAFF.

The chain recombines TRBV9 with TRBJ1-2, with D maybe TRBD1 (5 bases). Germline lookup yields CDR1 SGDLS and CDR2 YYNGEE. The CDR3 sequence is 12 residues long. Trimming took 3 bases from V and 4 from J, leaving 7 bases between them. The CDR3 DNA follows: TGTGCCAGCAGCGGAGACAGCTATGGCTACACCTTC. Protein product: CASSGDSYGYTF.

This sequence joins TRBV7-3 and TRBJ2-5; 11 nucleotides agree with TRBD2. Germline V gene data show CDR1 as SGHTA and CDR2 as FQGTGA. The CDR3 length is 15 residues. Trimming cost V 3 bases and J 4 bases; bases outside gene matches: 4. Here the CDR3 reads CASSLGTSGTETQYF. The DNA of the CDR3 is TGTGCCAGCAGCTTGGGGACTAGCGGTACAGAGACCCAGTACTTC.

The rearrangement joins TRBV11-1 to TRBJ2-5, with 8 bases lining up with TRBD2. Germline CDR1 is SGHAT and CDR2 is FQDESV (reference sequence). The CDR3 length is 16 residues. Germline trimming cut 2 bases from V and 0 bases from J; bases unmatched to any gene: 5. This CDR3 reads CASSLSRGGYQETQYF. The DNA for the CDR3 is TGTGCCAGCAGCTTATCCCGGGGGGGTTACCAAGAGACCCAGTACTTC.

This clone was detected only a few times. V is TRBV7-2 and J is TRBJ2-1; 14 bases match TRBD2. The CDR3 loop spans 17 amino acids. V lost 4 bases, J lost 7 bases, and 9 bases stayed unmatched. Germline loops: CDR1 SGHTA, CDR2 FQGNSA. The CDR3 nucleotides are TGTGCCAGCAGCTGGGAAGGGACTAGCGGGAGAATAAATGAGCAGTTCTTC. This encodes CASSWEGTSGRINEQFF.

The J gene is TRBJ1-5, the V gene TRBV7-2; TRBD1 might be the D (6 bases). The CDR3 loop spans 12 amino acids. Germline V gives CDR1 SGHTA, CDR2 FQGNSA. Trimming removed 5 bases from V and 10 bases from J, with 12 bases in between. CDR3 region: CASSLGTHPQHF. The CDR3 coding sequence is TGTGCCAGCAGCCTGGGGACACATCCCCAGCATTTT.

The chain carries TRBV6-5 and TRBJ1-6; possible D gene TRBD1, 5 bases. The CDR3 runs to 14 residues. Trimming left V 6 bases short and J 8 bases short, with 14 bases between. Germline V gives CDR1 MNHEY, CDR2 SVGAGI. The CDR3 is CASRRDRGDSPLHF. The DNA for the CDR3 is TGTGCCAGCAGGCGGGATAGGGGTGATTCACCCCTCCACTTT.

CDR3 sequence (DNA): TGCGCCAGCAGCTTGGGGCAGGGTCTAGGCGAAAAACTGTTTTTT. Translating it yields CASSLGQGLGEKLFF. The chain combines TRBV5-1 with TRBJ1-4, with a possible D match to TRBD1 (5 bases). From germline, CDR1 is SGHRS and CDR2 YFSETQ. The CDR3 has 15 amino acids. Trimming removed 0 bases at V and 8 bases at J, with 14 bases between.

This chain connects TRBV27 to TRBJ1-2, with 10 nucleotides matching TRBD1. The CDR3 runs to 13 residues. V lost 5 bases to trimming and J lost 8 bases; unmatched junction nucleotides: 5. CDR1 and CDR2 from the germline V gene are MNHEY and SMNVEV (reference sequence). The CDR3 sequence: CASSQTGGRGYTF. CDR3 DNA sequence: TGTGCCAGCAGTCAGACAGGGGGCAGGGGCTACACCTTC.

The chain combines TRBV28 with TRBJ1-2, with 7 bases lining up with TRBD1. V was clipped by 7 bases and J by 4 bases; unmatched bases: 9. This CDR3 is 14 amino acids long. Germline lookup yields CDR1 MDHEN and CDR2 SYDVKM. CDR3 in DNA: TGTGCCAGCAAAGGGACAGTGGACCCCTATGGCTACACCTTC. Its translation is CASKGTVDPYGYTF.